Listed below are T cell receptor beta chains from one sample, sequenced in a study of T cell responses to AZD1222 COVID-19 vaccine. This table comes from immunoSEQ multiplex PCR, and its TCRdb copy is limited to in-frame clones, with some not included. The table records around 150,000 clones, about 90% of them present only once. This specimen was peripheral blood, taken 28 days after the second AZD1222 dose. These receptors all stem from an adult who received the AZD1222 COVID-19 vaccine. Both conserved end residues are part of each CDR3. A D gene is named only where the DNA matches it firmly. A clone size is listed for some rows: how often the clone was seen (once, few, many), or a class if it is expanded.

TRBV5-1	NA	TRBJ2-7	TRBD1	TGCGCCAGCAGCTACGGGACAGCTTCCTACGAGCAGTACTTC	CASSYGTASYEQYF
TRBV7-9	NA	TRBJ2-1	TRBD1	TGTGCCAGCAGCCCTCCGGACAGGCATTTCAATGAGCAGTTCTTC	CASSPPDRHFNEQFF
TRBV11-2	NA	TRBJ1-2	NA	TGTGCCAGCAGCTCTCCCCGGATAGATGGCTACACCTTC	CASSSPRIDGYTF
TRBV3-1/TRBV3-2	NA	TRBJ1-1	NA	TGTGCCAGCAGCCAAGGCGGCGGAGCTTTCTTT	CASSQGGGAFF
TRBV3-1/TRBV3-2	NA	TRBJ2-1	TRBD2	TGTGCCAGCAGCCGCGGGACTAGCGGGGGGCACAATGAGCAGTTCTTC	CASSRGTSGGHNEQFF
TRBV19	NA	TRBJ2-5	NA	TGTGCCAGCTACCCGGCGGGGCGGGGATTCCAAGAGACCCAGTACTTC	CASYPAGRGFQETQYF
TRBV7-8	few	TRBJ1-3	NA	TGTGCCAGCAGCTTCGGTGGGGGCACCGGAAACACCATATATTTT	CASSFGGGTGNTIYF
TRBV29-1	NA	TRBJ1-2	NA	TGCAGCGTCACCCCGGGAGCCAACTATGGCTACACCTTC	CSVTPGANYGYTF
TRBV7-2	NA	TRBJ2-5	TRBD1	TGTGCCAGCAGCTTAGCGGGCCAGGGGGTCGGGGAGACCCAGTACTTC	CASSLAGQGVGETQYF
TRBV4-1	few	TRBJ1-2	TRBD1	TGCGCCAGCAGCCATGTGGTTCGGGACAGGGGGCCTGGCTACACCTTC	CASSHVVRDRGPGYTF
TRBV27	NA	TRBJ2-7	NA	TGTGCCAGCAGTTTTCGGGCATCCTACGAGCAGTACTTC	CASSFRASYEQYF
TRBV5-1	few	TRBJ1-4	TRBD1	TGCGCCAGCAGCCTCGGGACCACAGGGGGTGAAAAACTGTTTTTT	CASSLGTTGGEKLFF
TRBV18	NA	TRBJ1-1	NA	TGTGCCAGCTCACCGCCCACAGGGTCCACTGAAGCTTTCTTT	CASSPPTGSTEAFF
TRBV6-1	NA	TRBJ1-2	TRBD1	TGTGCCAGCCGGACAGGGGATATCTATGGCTACACCTTC	CASRTGDIYGYTF
TRBV6-5	NA	TRBJ1-6	TRBD1	TGTGCCAGCAGCCCCACCGGGACAGCGGTACAAACCCTCCACTTT	CASSPTGTAVQTLHF
TRBV7-3	NA	TRBJ1-1	NA	TGTGCCAGTCGACAGACGCTCAACACTGAAGCTTTCTTT	CASRQTLNTEAFF
TRBV19	NA	TRBJ1-4	NA	TGTGCCAGTAGTCAGGAACCCAGTGAAAAACTGTTTTTT	CASSQEPSEKLFF
TRBV12-3/TRBV12-4	NA	TRBJ1-2	NA	TGTGCCAGCAGTTTTGAGGGCAGCTATGGCTACACCTTC	CASSFEGSYGYTF
TRBV3-1/TRBV3-2	NA	TRBJ1-2	NA	TGTGCCAGCAGCCTAGGGGGGGCCTATGGCTACACCTTC	CASSLGGAYGYTF
TRBV10-1	NA	TRBJ1-1	NA	TGCGCCAGCAGAAGAGGATTAGGGACTGAAGCTTTCTTT	CASRRGLGTEAFF
TRBV6-6	once	TRBJ1-2	NA	TGTGCCAGCAGTTACGGGGAGGAGAACTATGGCTACACCTTC	CASSYGEENYGYTF
TRBV7-6	NA	TRBJ2-3	NA	TGTGCCAGCAGCTTAGCACAGGGTACAGATACGCAGTATTTT	CASSLAQGTDTQYF
TRBV5-1	NA	TRBJ2-3	TRBD2	TGCGCCAGCAGCTTGACTAGCGGAATTACAGATACGCAGTATTTT	CASSLTSGITDTQYF
TRBV2	NA	TRBJ1-4	TRBD1	TGTGCCAGCAGTCTTTCCGTATGGACAGGCTCAAATGAAAAACTGTTTTTT	CASSLSVWTGSNEKLFF
TRBV19	NA	TRBJ1-1	TRBD1	TGTGCCAGTAGTTACCCAGGGGGCGGAGGTGAAGCTTTCTTT	CASSYPGGGGEAFF
TRBV9	NA	TRBJ2-1	NA	TGTGCCAGCAGCGTAGTTCCGGGATCAGACAATGAGCAGTTCTTC	CASSVVPGSDNEQFF
TRBV10-3	NA	TRBJ1-2	NA	TGTGCCATCTTGAAGGACGGTAATAACTATGGCTACACCTTC	CAILKDGNNYGYTF
TRBV27	NA	TRBJ1-1	NA	TGTGCCAGTCTGACCAGGGGAGACACTGAAGCTTTCTTT	CASLTRGDTEAFF
TRBV28	NA	TRBJ1-2	NA	TGTGCCAGCAGTCCCGGGGACGGCCGTAACTATGGCTACACCTTC	CASSPGDGRNYGYTF
TRBV27	many	TRBJ1-5	TRBD1	TGTGCCAGCAGTCTCCAGGCCGGGACAGGGGGCATCTCTGCTCAGCCCCAGCATTTT	CASSLQAGTGGISAQPQHF
TRBV7-2	NA	TRBJ1-2	NA	TGTGCCAGCAGCCAGATGGACGGAAGAGGAGGCTACACCTTC	CASSQMDGRGGYTF
TRBV20-1	NA	TRBJ1-1	TRBD1	TGCAGTGCTAGTCCTCGACAGGGGAGGAACACTGAAGCTTTCTTT	CSASPRQGRNTEAFF
TRBV7-9	NA	TRBJ1-1	NA	TGTGCCGCGAGGTGGACAGTGAACACTGAAGCTTTCTTT	CAARWTVNTEAFF
TRBV18	NA	TRBJ1-5	TRBD1	TGTGCCAGCTCACCGACAGGGGTTGGCAATCAGCCCCAGCATTTT	CASSPTGVGNQPQHF
TRBV18	NA	TRBJ1-5	NA	TGTGCCAGCTCACCAACATCCGAACAGCCCCAGCATTTT	CASSPTSEQPQHF
TRBV10-1	once	TRBJ2-4	NA	TGCGCCAGCAGTGATCAGGGGAGAAACATTCAGTACTTC	CASSDQGRNIQYF
TRBV15	NA	TRBJ1-3	NA	TGTGCCACCAGCAGAGATCGAAACACCATATATTTT	CATSRDRNTIYF
TRBV6-5	NA	TRBJ1-2	TRBD1	TGTGCCAGCAGTCCGGGACAGTCTTTCTATGGCTACACCTTC	CASSPGQSFYGYTF
TRBV3-1/TRBV3-2	NA	TRBJ1-3	NA	TGTGCCAGCAGCCCGCGGGAGTCTGGAAACACCATATATTTT	CASSPRESGNTIYF
TRBV19	NA	TRBJ1-1	NA	TGTGCCAGTAGTATTGGGCGGTACACTGAAGCTTTCTTT	CASSIGRYTEAFF
TRBV5-1	NA	TRBJ2-2	NA	TGCGCCAGCAGCTTTACAGGGACGGTGTCAGCCGGGGAGCTGTTTTTT	CASSFTGTVSAGELFF
TRBV5-4	NA	TRBJ2-3	NA	TGTGCCAGCAGCCCCAGCTGGGCCGGGGAATCAGATACGCAGTATTTT	CASSPSWAGESDTQYF
TRBV11-2	NA	TRBJ1-1	NA	TGTGCCAGCAGCGCGGACATTGTGAACACTGAAGCTTTCTTT	CASSADIVNTEAFF
TRBV6-2/TRBV6-3	NA	TRBJ2-7	TRBD1	TGTGCCAGCAGTCACGGACAGGGGAGATACGAGCAGTACTTC	CASSHGQGRYEQYF
TRBV19	few	TRBJ2-3	NA	TGTGCCAGTAGTCCCTCACGCACCGGCACAGATACGCAGTATTTT	CASSPSRTGTDTQYF
TRBV19	NA	TRBJ2-7	TRBD2	TGTGCCAGTGCTAGCGGGGGGGCCGGGTCGGACGAGCAGTACTTC	CASASGGAGSDEQYF
TRBV27	NA	TRBJ1-3	TRBD1	TGTGCCAGCAGGGGACAGGGGAAAGACGGAAACACCATATATTTT	CASRGQGKDGNTIYF
TRBV10-2	NA	TRBJ1-2	NA	TGCGCCAGCAGTGAGACCGGGACACTAAACTACACCTTC	CASSETGTLNYTF
TRBV6-5	NA	TRBJ1-2	NA	TGTGCCAGCAGTTACAACACAGGGAACTATGGCTACACCTTC	CASSYNTGNYGYTF
TRBV7-9	NA	TRBJ1-2	TRBD1	TGTGCCAGCAGCCCCGGGCAGGGGGCTACTGGCTACACCTTC	CASSPGQGATGYTF
TRBV7-2	NA	TRBJ1-2	NA	TGTGCCAGCAGCTTAGATGCGGGGGGGTCTAACTATGGCTACACCTTC	CASSLDAGGSNYGYTF
TRBV19	NA	TRBJ2-5	NA	TGTGCCAGTAGTATAGGCCCTGGGAGGGAGACCCAGTACTTC	CASSIGPGRETQYF
TRBV5-1	NA	TRBJ2-5	NA	TGCGCCAGCAGAGGGGATTTGGAGGTTTCCGAGACCCAGTACTTC	CASRGDLEVSETQYF
TRBV18	NA	TRBJ2-2	TRBD1	TGTGCCAGCTCACCTAGACAGGGCTCGAACACCGGGGAGCTGTTTTTT	CASSPRQGSNTGELFF
TRBV19	NA	TRBJ2-3	TRBD1	TGTGCCAGTAGTAACCGACAGGGAAGCACAGATACGCAGTATTTT	CASSNRQGSTDTQYF
TRBV18	once	TRBJ1-6	NA	TGTGCCAGCTCAGAAGGACGGCGAAGCTCCTATAATTCACCCCTCCACTTT	CASSEGRRSSYNSPLHF
TRBV19	NA	TRBJ1-2	NA	TGTGCCAGTAGTAACCAGAACTATGGCTACACCTTC	CASSNQNYGYTF